The 24 T cell receptor beta chains listed next were all sequenced from one sample in a study of regulatory T cells in long-lasting Graves disease. Sequencing libraries for TCR beta were prepared with iRepertoire HTBI primers and Arm-PCR of CDR3 regions. TCRdb recomputed calls from the multiplex PCR reads with MiXCR, one row per CDR3 protein. The table shows around 460,000 distinct CDR3 sequences, with roughly 21% occurring only once. Time point described: persistent/refractory GD, antithyroid drugs over 5 years with positive TRAb. Making the TCR library involved RNA that had been extracted from PBMCs. The input for sequencing was peripheral blood mononuclear cells (PBMCs), taken when the disease was refractory, from a patient treated with antithyroid drugs. The receptor set was obtained from a female donor with Graves disease.

V gene TRBV6-2 or TRBV6-3 combines with J gene TRBJ2-2, with a weak D call TRBD2 (5 bases). Trimming stripped 2 bases from V and 4 bases from J, with 11 bases between. This CDR3 has 15 residues. The germline CDR1 and CDR2 sequences are MNHEY and SVGEGT. CDR3 region: CASSYNKRGTGELFF. In DNA, the CDR3 is TGTGCCAGCAGTTACAACAAACGGGGCACCGGGGAGCTGTTTTTT.

This chain links TRBV30 with TRBJ2-7, with 9 bases matching TRBD1. The CDR3 covers 13 residues. Germline CDR1 is GTSNPN and CDR2 is SVGIG (reference sequence). After removal of 2 bases from V and 5 bases from J, the junction contained 4 bases not matched to a gene. The CDR3 protein is CAWSRTGVNEQYF. Written as DNA, the CDR3 is TGTGCCTGGAGTCGGACAGGGGTGAACGAGCAGTACTTC.

This clonotype was recorded a few times. V is TRBV10-3 and J is TRBJ2-3; D ambiguous. V lost 2 bases and J lost 6, with 6 bases in between. Germline assignment: CDR1 ENHRY and CDR2 SYGVKD. The CDR3 loop spans 12 amino acids. CDR3: CAISEGWDTQYF. DNA of the CDR3: TGTGCCATCAGTGAGGGGTGGGATACGCAGTATTTT.

Concerning this clonotype: A read error may produce the germline difference seen at one junction end. The rearrangement links TRBV11-2 to TRBJ1-4; D may be TRBD1 (6 bases). Germline V gene data show CDR1 as SGHAT and CDR2 as FQNNGV. This CDR3 has 16 amino acids. CDR3 in amino acids: CVSSFVGRGAREKLFF. CDR3 DNA sequence: TGTGTCAGCAGCTTTGTTGGTAGGGGGGCGCGGGAAAAACTGTTTTTT.

This clonotype was detected ten times or more. This chain connects TRBV16 to TRBJ1-2; TRBD1 is a possible D gene (6 bases). Trimming removed 3 bases from V and 8 bases from J, with 16 bases in between. The CDR3 covers 14 residues. Germline V gene lookup returns CDR1 KGHSY and CDR2 FQNENV. CDR3 in DNA: TGTGCCAGCAGCCAGCCCTCGAGGGGGAAGGGCTACACCTTC. Translation gives CASSQPSRGKGYTF.

The chain carries TRBV28 and TRBJ2-2; 14 bases align to TRBD2. V lost 5 bases to trimming and J lost 4 bases; unmatched junction nucleotides: 9. This CDR3 region has 18 residues. Germline lookup yields CDR1 MDHEN and CDR2 SYDVKM. The CDR3 sequence: CASSPRTSGRRGTGELFF. In nucleotides, the CDR3 is TGTGCCAGCAGTCCGCGGACTAGCGGGAGGAGGGGCACCGGGGAGCTGTTTTTT.

This clonotype was counted between two and nine times. The rearrangement joins TRBV18 to TRBJ2-7; 7 nucleotides agree with TRBD1. V was pared by 8 bases and J by 0 bases, with 10 bases of the junction left unmatched. In germline, CDR1 is KGHSH, CDR2 LQKENI. The CDR3 has 15 residues. This CDR3 is CASADLGQPSYEQYF. Here the CDR3 DNA reads TGTGCCAGCGCAGATCTGGGACAGCCCTCCTACGAGCAGTACTTC. Using reference TRBV18 and TRBJ2-7 for the parts outside the CDR3, the full variable domain is NAGVMQNPRHLVRRRGQEARLRCSPMKGHSHVYWYRQLPEEGLKFMVYLQKENIIDESGMPKERFSAEFPKEGPSILRIQQVVRGDSAAYFCASADLGQPSYEQYFGPGTRLTVT.

The chain recombines TRBV4-1 with TRBJ2-5; possible D gene TRBD2, 6 bases. Looked up from germline, CDR1 is MGHRA and CDR2 is YSYEKL. The CDR3 spans 15 residues. V lost 8 bases to trimming and J lost 2 bases, with 18 bases between them. CDR3 in amino acids: CASRGSGVGQETQYF. The CDR3 DNA reads as TGCGCCAGCCGGGGGTCGGGGGTGGGGCAAGAGACCCAGTACTTC.

Ten or more counts support this clonotype. The rearrangement joins TRBV25-1 to TRBJ2-7; the match to TRBD2 covers 13 bases. The length of the CDR3 is 16 residues. Trimming removed 5 bases from V and 3 bases from J; junction bases left unmatched: 7. Germline V CDR1 and CDR2: MGHDK, SYGVNS. CDR3 region: CASSPRTSGGLYEQYF. The CDR3 coding sequence is TGTGCCAGCAGTCCACGGACTAGCGGGGGCCTCTACGAGCAGTACTTC.

The sample holds a few counts of this clonotype. This CDR3 reads CASRPIGTLLSYEQYF. The CDR3 DNA is TGTGCCAGCAGACCCATCGGGACACTACTTTCCTACGAGCAGTACTTC. The chain joins TRBV28 to TRBJ2-7; a possible D gene is TRBD1 (6 bases). V lost 6 bases, J lost 1 base, and 19 bases lay in between. Germline CDR1 MDHEN, CDR2 SYDVKM. The CDR3 is 16 amino acids.

This clonotype was counted a few times. V usage is TRBV7-9 and J usage is TRBJ2-7; 10 nucleotides agree with TRBD1. Germline V gene data show CDR1 as SEHNR and CDR2 as FQNEAQ (reference sequence). The V and J ends lost 5 bases and 5 bases, in that order; junction bases with no gene match: 12. This CDR3 is 16 amino acids long. The CDR3 is CASSPMRGTGDDEQYF. CDR3 DNA: TGTGCCAGCAGCCCTATGCGGGGGACAGGGGACGACGAGCAGTACTTC. Supplemented by reference TRBV7-9 and TRBJ2-7, the full variable domain reads DTGVSQNPRHKITKRGQNVTFRCDPISEHNRLYWYRQTLGQGPEFLTYFQNEAQLEKSRLLSDRFSAERPKGSFSTLEIQRTEQGDSAMYLCASSPMRGTGDDEQYFGPGTRLTVT.

This clonotype was recorded a few times. This rearrangement joins TRBV5-6 to TRBJ1-2; unclear D gene. Looked up from germline, CDR1 is SGHDT and CDR2 is YYEEEE. V lost 4 bases, J lost 6 bases, and 13 bases lay in between. The CDR3 loop spans 13 amino acids. CDR3 bases: TGTGCCAGCAGCCCCGTGGGATTTCATGGCTACACCTTC. Residues: CASSPVGFHGYTF.

V and J are TRBV9 and TRBJ2-5; 13 bases match TRBD2. With V trimmed by 4 bases and J by 9 bases, 12 bases remained unmatched. Germline lookup yields CDR1 SGDLS and CDR2 YYNGEE. CDR3 length: 16 residues. The CDR3 loop is CASSPGTSGNWAPQYF. As DNA, the CDR3 is TGTGCCAGCAGCCCAGGGACTAGCGGGAACTGGGCCCCCCAGTACTTC.

The chain links TRBV7-3 to TRBJ2-3; D is possibly TRBD1 (6 bases). V dropped 4 bases and J dropped 4 bases, with 15 bases sitting between them. There are 15 residues in the CDR3. Germline CDR1 reads SGHTA; CDR2 reads FQGTGA. DNA for the CDR3: TGTGCCAGCAGCTCGGACAGCTCCAACGCAGATACGCAGTATTTT. Protein sequence: CASSSDSSNADTQYF.

In its sample, this clonotype was seen a few times. The chain couples TRBV7-9 to TRBJ2-5; no reliable D call. The CDR3 has 13 amino acids. V lost 11 bases and J lost 3, with 16 bases in between. In germline, CDR1 is SEHNR, CDR2 FQNEAQ (reference sequence). The CDR3 spells CAHVSLIEETQYF. In DNA form, the CDR3 reads TGTGCCCATGTCAGCTTGATCGAAGAGACCCAGTACTTC.

This clonotype was observed once. Since a far larger clone is one base different, this is likely a read error. This rearrangement joins TRBV7-9 to TRBJ1-1; D gene ambiguous. Looked up from germline, CDR1 is SEHNR and CDR2 is FQNEAQ (reference sequence). The CDR3 length is 14 residues. This chain's CDR3 is CTSSPYGEDTEAFF. For the CDR3, the DNA is TGTACCAGCAGCCCATACGGGGAGGACACTGAAGCTTTCTTT.

The V gene is TRBV20-1, the J gene TRBJ2-5; D is uncertain. Per germline, CDR1 DFQATT and CDR2 SNEGSKA (reference sequence). The ends were cut back, 3 bases at V and 4 bases at J, with 9 bases in the middle. The CDR3 runs 12 residues. The CDR3 bases are TGCAGTGCTAGTTTAGAAGGAGAGACCCAGTACTTC. It encodes CSASLEGETQYF.

This clonotype was counted only a few times. DNA of the CDR3: TGTGCCAGCAGCCGGAGAGCAGGGTTGAACACTGAAGCTTTCTTT. It is translated as CASSRRAGLNTEAFF. This chain links TRBV7-9 with TRBJ1-1; D is possibly TRBD1 (5 bases). Germline V gene lookup returns CDR1 SEHNR and CDR2 FQNEAQ (reference sequence). This CDR3 contains 15 residues. The V and J ends lost 5 bases and 0 bases respectively, with 13 bases between them.

This clonotype was picked up many times. The CDR3, as DNA: TGTGCCAGCAGCTTAGCGCGGGATAGTGCACCCTCGGGGGGTAAAGAGACCCAGTACTTC. It codes for CASSLARDSAPSGGKETQYF. This sequence joins TRBV7-8 and TRBJ2-5; 7 bases fit TRBD2. The CDR3 has 20 residues. The V and J ends lost 0 bases and 3 bases, in that order; junction bases with no gene match: 19. Germline V gene sequence: CDR1 SGHVS, CDR2 FQNEAQ.

The CDR3 reads CAIRARLEYGYTF. CDR3 in DNA: TGTGCCATCAGAGCCAGGCTCGAGTATGGCTACACCTTC. The V gene is TRBV10-3, the J gene TRBJ1-2; D is unresolved. The CDR3 contains 13 residues. Germline V gene sequence: CDR1 ENHRY, CDR2 SYGVKD. Trimming cost V 6 bases and J 5 bases, with 13 bases left between them.

The sample holds many counts of this clonotype. The rearrangement joins TRBV12-3 or TRBV12-4 to TRBJ2-5; D possibly uses TRBD1 or TRBD2 (5 bases each). This CDR3 contains 13 residues. Trimming removed 6 bases at V and 5 bases at J, with 13 bases between. The CDR3 DNA sequence: TGTGCCAGCAGCCCCCGGGACGGGGAGACCCAGTACTTC. Encoded protein: CASSPRDGETQYF.

In this sample, this clonotype turned up many times. The chain couples TRBV12-3 or TRBV12-4 to TRBJ1-1, with a possible D match to TRBD1 (6 bases). V dropped 2 bases and J dropped 7 bases, with 8 bases sitting between them. This CDR3 comprises 12 residues. The CDR3 loop reads CASSLTGREAFF. The CDR3 DNA reads TGTGCCAGCAGTTTAACAGGGCGTGAAGCTTTCTTT.

This clonotype was observed a few times. The chain employs TRBV6-1 and TRBJ1-3; no clear D gene. Germline loops: CDR1 MNHNS, CDR2 SASEGT. V was clipped by 2 bases and J by 2 bases, with 10 bases between them. The CDR3 runs to 15 residues. In DNA form, the CDR3 reads TGTGCCAGCAGTGAATTCCTGGGGACTGGAAACACCATATATTTT. This sequence encodes CASSEFLGTGNTIYF.

This clonotype was counted at least ten times. The chain employs TRBV20-1 and TRBJ2-7, with TRBD2 identical over 8 bases. The CDR3 runs 16 residues. Germline V CDR1 and CDR2: DFQATT, SNEGSKA (reference sequence). V shed 1 base and J 6 bases; nucleotides not matched to a gene: 14. For the CDR3, the DNA is TGCAGTGCTAGAGTCCCTAACCCGAGCGGGAGCGGCGAGCAGTACTTC. It encodes CSARVPNPSGSGEQYF.